These 18 T cell receptor beta chains came from one sample sequenced in a study of read filtering for tumor transcriptome and immune sequencing. This library used around 400 ng RNA and molecular barcoded adaptors spanning alpha/delta and beta/gamma chains. TCRdb used MiXCR to reprocess the reads, holding one entry per CDR3 protein. The table lists 50,000 to 65,000 distinct CDR3 sequences, about a fifth of them singletons. The sample was a population of CD138-negative cells sorted from bone marrow. The receptors derive from a donor at least 40 years old with multiple myeloma.

This clonotype has at least ten counts. The chain employs TRBV3-1 and TRBJ2-4; either TRBD1 or TRBD2 may fit D (5 bases each). From germline, CDR1 is LGHDT and CDR2 YNNKEL (reference sequence). V was cut by 8 bases and J by 13 bases, with 12 bases left in between. This CDR3 spans 10 amino acids. The CDR3 bases are TGTGCCAGCGGCGAGGGGTTCCAGTACTTC. It translates to CASGEGFQYF. The entire variable domain, with the rest obtained from reference TRBV3-1 and TRBJ2-4, is as follows: DTAVSQTPKYLVTQMGNDKSIKCEQNLGHDTMYWYKQDSKKFLKIMFSYNNKELIINETVPNRFSPKSPDKAHLNLHINSLELGDSAVYFCASGEGFQYFGAGTRLSVL.

This clonotype was found many times. This chain joins TRBV11-2 and TRBJ1-1; no reliable D call. V was cut by 5 bases and J by 5 bases, with 12 bases left in between. Germline V gene data show CDR1 as SGHAT and CDR2 as FQNNGV. The CDR3 contains 13 residues. CDR3 residues: CASSPHTRTEAFF. CDR3 bases: TGTGCCAGCAGCCCACACACGAGGACTGAAGCTTTCTTT.

This clonotype has at least ten counts. The chain employs TRBV7-9 and TRBJ2-2, with 7 bases fitting TRBD2. Germline CDR1 reads SEHNR; CDR2 reads FQNEAQ (reference sequence). This CDR3 comprises 15 residues. The trim removed 4 bases at V and 3 bases at J, leaving 5 bases unmatched. CDR3 region: CASSSLGGYTGELFF. Written as DNA, the CDR3 is TGTGCCAGCAGCTCCCTGGGAGGGTACACCGGGGAGCTGTTTTTT.

This clonotype was observed a handful of times. The chain recombines TRBV2 with TRBJ2-3, with D possibly TRBD2 on 7 matching bases. V dropped 8 bases and J dropped 3 bases, with 24 bases sitting between them. The CDR3 has 17 amino acids. The V gene's germline CDR1 is SNHLY and CDR2 FYNNEI. The CDR3 bases are TGTGCCAGCTCTCCCCCGGCCGCGGGGGCTGGGACAGATACGCAGTATTTT. Translated: CASSPPAAGAGTDTQYF.

The rearrangement links TRBV20-1 to TRBJ2-2, with D perhaps matching TRBD1 (6 bases). The V end was cut by 6 bases, the J end by 5 bases, with 19 bases between. Germline CDR1 and CDR2: DFQATT and SNEGSKA (reference sequence). The CDR3 spans 15 residues. The CDR3 bases are TGCAGTGCGCCCTCAGGGGCTAGTTCAACCGGGGAGCTGTTTTTT. This sequence encodes CSAPSGASSTGELFF.

V and J are TRBV7-9 and TRBJ2-2, with 7 nucleotides matching TRBD2. The CDR3 length is 17 residues. Trimming removed 6 bases from V and 1 base from J; junction bases left unmatched: 11. Germline assignment: CDR1 SEHNR and CDR2 FQNEAQ (reference sequence). The CDR3 sequence is CASSFRGTTQNTGELFF. CDR3 DNA sequence: TGTGCCAGCAGTTTTAGAGGGACTACACAGAACACCGGGGAGCTGTTTTTT.

Points on this clonotype: This may be a read error, as it is one base from a much larger clone. The V call is TRBV6-1, the J call TRBJ1-6; 7 bases are a match to TRBD1. Germline V gives CDR1 MNHNS, CDR2 SASEGT. V lost 7 bases, J lost 6 bases, and 12 bases stayed unmatched. The CDR3 totals 16 residues. The CDR3 protein is CASNAHTGAGNSPLHF. CDR3 DNA sequence: TGTGCCAGCAACGCTCATACAGGGGCCGGTAATTCACCCCTCCACTTT.

This clonotype was recorded many times. V and J are TRBV10-3 and TRBJ2-3; tentative D call: TRBD2 (6 bases). This CDR3 is 16 amino acids long. V was clipped by 2 bases and J by 0 bases, with 12 bases between them. Germline values: CDR1 ENHRY, CDR2 SYGVKD. Here the CDR3 DNA reads TGTGCCATCAGTGAGCGTGGTAGCGGAAGCACAGATACGCAGTATTTT. This translates into CAISERGSGSTDTQYF.

The rearrangement uses TRBV5-1 and TRBJ2-1; 7 bases line up with TRBD1. The V gene's germline CDR1 is SGHRS and CDR2 YFSETQ. Trimming at V came to 4 bases and at J to 9 bases, leaving 7 bases not matched to a gene. This CDR3 is built from 13 residues. The CDR3 region has the DNA TGCGCCAGCAGCAGACAGGGTGTCGGTGAGCAGTTCTTC. This encodes CASSRQGVGEQFF.

This clonotype showed up many times. This chain uses TRBV10-2 with TRBJ2-1; tentatively, D is TRBD2 (6 bases). CDR3 size: 14 residues. Germline V gene data show CDR1 as WSHSY and CDR2 as SAAADI. Trimming pared 8 bases from V and 0 bases from J, leaving 11 bases between. The CDR3 here is CASRDLSSYNEQFF. As DNA, the CDR3 is TGCGCCAGCCGGGACTTGAGCTCCTACAATGAGCAGTTCTTC.

A remark on this clonotype: Likely a read error: the CDR3 ends without its conserved phenylalanine or tryptophan. The genes are TRBV20-1 and TRBJ1-1; TRBD1 might be the D (5 bases). The CDR3 is made up of 12 amino acids. The ends were cut back, 6 bases at V and 5 bases at J, with 13 bases in the middle. From germline, CDR1 is DFQATT and CDR2 SNEGSKA (reference sequence). The CDR3 coding sequence is TGCAGTGCCCCCCGGGGGGGGACTGAAGCTTTCCTT. Amino acids: CSAPRGGTEAFL.

In this sample, this clonotype turned up many times. This chain joins TRBV9 and TRBJ2-6; unclear D gene. The V end was cut by 7 bases, the J end by 0 bases, with 5 bases between. The CDR3 length is 13 residues. Per the germline V gene, CDR1 is SGDLS and CDR2 is YYNGEE. Written as DNA, the CDR3 is TGTGCCAGCGGTGACTCTGGGGCCAACGTCCTGACTTTC. Translated, it gives CASGDSGANVLTF.

This clonotype has just one count. The CDR3 does not end in the conserved phenylalanine or tryptophan, so this is likely a read error. The chain has TRBV29-1 and TRBJ2-6, with a weak D call TRBD1 (5 bases). This CDR3 spans 15 amino acids. Looked up from germline, CDR1 is SQVTM and CDR2 is ANQGSEA. Here the CDR3 reads CSVEAGLSGATVLTY. The CDR3 nucleotides are TGCAGCGTTGAAGCAGGGCTATCTGGGGCCACCGTCCTGACTTAC.

This clonotype came up many times. The chain employs TRBV6-5 and TRBJ1-1, with 7 positions matching TRBD1. CDR1 is MNHEY, CDR2 SVGAGI, per germline. CDR3 length equals 14 residues. V was pared by 5 bases and J by 6 bases, with 9 bases of the junction left unmatched. The CDR3 DNA reads TGTGCCAGCAGTAGCGACAGGGAGGAGGCTGAAGCTTTCTTT. It codes for CASSSDREEAEAFF.

This clonotype has at least ten counts. The chain links TRBV5-1 to TRBJ2-3; maybe TRBD2 (5 bases). The V gene lost 7 bases and the J gene lost 4 bases, with 22 bases spanning the gap. The germline V gene encodes CDR1 SGHRS and CDR2 YFSETQ. This CDR3 has 16 residues. CDR3 sequence reads: CASRPHPLERADTQYF. The CDR3 bases are TGCGCCAGCCGTCCCCATCCACTGGAGAGGGCAGATACGCAGTATTTT.

With respect to this clonotype: This may be a read error: a much more frequent sequence differs by one nucleotide. This chain links TRBV20-1 with TRBJ1-5; 7 bases agree with TRBD1. Germline CDR1 is DFQATT and CDR2 is SNEGSKA (reference sequence). The CDR3 has 13 residues. After removal of 1 base from V and 7 bases from J, the junction contained 4 bases not matched to a gene. CDR3 loop: CSARAAGGQPQHF. The CDR3 bases are TGCAGTGCTAGAGCGGCAGGGGGACAGCCCCAGCATTTT.

The sample holds many counts of this clonotype. The J gene is TRBJ2-1, the V gene TRBV20-1, with 9 positions matching TRBD1. Germline trimming cut 5 bases from V and 6 bases from J; bases unmatched to any gene: 8. In germline, CDR1 is DFQATT, CDR2 SNEGSKA (reference sequence). This CDR3 has 14 residues. CDR3 sequence (DNA): TGCAGTGCTGAGCCGGGACAGGGTCGCAATGAGCAGTTCTTC. This gives the protein CSAEPGQGRNEQFF.

This clonotype appeared many times. The V call is TRBV5-1, the J call TRBJ2-7; 9 bases agree with TRBD2. Germline CDR1 SGHRS, CDR2 YFSETQ. This CDR3 has 16 residues. Unmatched junction bases numbered 6, after V lost 1 base and J lost 1 base. This chain's CDR3 is CASSLTGTSTSYEQYF. The CDR3 bases are TGCGCCAGCAGCTTGACCGGGACTAGCACGTCCTACGAGCAGTACTTC.